This T cell receptor beta chain was sequenced for a study of T cells in Graves' hyperthyroidism and ophthalmopathy. This clonotype was counted at least ten times. Amplification of TCR beta CDR3 regions was performed using RNA transcripts as template. The HTBI primer set drove a first-round RT-PCR of the TCR CDR3. Each CDR3 protein is one row after TCRdb ran MiXCR on the multiplex PCR reads. The sample shows around 340,000 distinct CDR3 sequences, roughly 23% of them seen only once. The CDR3 loop spans 13 amino acids. Germline V gives CDR1 SNHLY, CDR2 FYNNEI. V dropped 6 bases and J dropped 5 bases, with 10 bases sitting between them.

The receptor comes from a woman aged 50 to 65 with Graves' hyperthyroidism. The material sequenced was blood. V is TRBV2 and J is TRBJ2-2, with unresolved D. DNA of the CDR3: TGTGCCAGCAGGGAGACGGTTACCGGGGAGCTGTTTTTT. Encoded protein: CASRETVTGELFF.